This T cell receptor beta chain was sequenced in a study of cytomegalovirus exposure and HLA in healthy donors (dated by TCRdb to the late 2010s). Concerning the study at large: In an earlier analysis of under 600 of the donors, roughly 300 Gb of sequence data and about 110 million unique TCR beta sequences from roughly 180 million T cells were reported. To predict cytomegalovirus infection status, the study brought together high-throughput TCR immunosequencing, statistical association of individual TCRs with disease status, and machine learning. Rather than drawing on any new phenotypic data, the later analysis identified candidate immune exposures from TCR beta sequences and the way those sequences occurred across donors. Typing coverage differed by locus: A, B, C, DRB1 and DQB1 were typed in roughly 629-630 donors, DQA1 in about 550, DPA1 in nearly 610, and DPB1 in 472. The study aimed to test whether signatures of past pathogen exposure could be identified by cataloging public T cell receptors. Among the roughly 390 genotyped donors, 81% belonged to the genetic ancestry cluster associated with self-reported Caucasian donors. HLA typing covered class I and class II loci at four-digit resolution. All discovery cohort repertoires had been generated using a single sequencing platform. A later genetic analysis took genome-wide SNP genotypes for about 65% of the roughly 670 donors and used that subset as a discovery cohort. Because of strong linkage in the cohort, roughly five DR-DQ haplotypes were treated as single units for association and clustering. Among about 410 genotyped donors of the cohort, an average of about 240,000 unique TCR beta nucleotide sequences was sequenced per donor, of which about 18% were non-productive. Besides the first cohort of around 700 subjects, a separate validation cohort made up of about 120 different subjects was used. Donor age, sex, ethnicity and CMV serostatus were compiled together with the repertoire data. The T cell repertoires of under 750 subjects were profiled by immunosequencing and related to cytomegalovirus serostatus. To decide whether each TCR beta V gene segment behaved as functional or pseudogenic, an earlier analysis of fewer than 750 of the donors relied on high-throughput TCR beta sequencing. An early release covering some 640 HLA-typed donors comprised about 290 gigabases of sequencing data and some 79 million unique TCR sequences. To study patterns of TCR occurrence, a later analysis re-analyzed previously published TCR beta repertoires from around 700 donors and added high-resolution HLA genotyping.

General findings and caveats noted by the study authors: It was suggested by the authors that the approach could potentially be generalized to other disease states and immunological phenotypes. A group of highly shared sequence variants was considered likely to be a technical artifact of the sequencing pipeline. Broadly in line with IMGT annotations, most TCR beta V segments showed up in productive rearrangements about 90% or about 30% of the time in an earlier analysis of 587 of the donors. In a later genetic analysis, fewer N-insertions in productive TCRs were reported among donors in an Asian-associated ancestry cluster than the approximately 710-donor mean. A later analysis found that most CMV-associated TCR beta chains appeared HLA-restricted, with HLA associations seemingly driven largely by CMV exposure. A later analysis reported that several top co-occurrence clusters appeared linked to parvovirus B19, influenza, CMV and Epstein-Barr virus. A later analysis found that HLA-associated TCR beta chains were more clonally expanded and had lower generation probabilities than equally common non-associated chains. A further reported finding was that TCR beta sequences accurately predicted the HLA-A and HLA-B alleles for most subjects in the first cohort. Because counts were too low, seventeen rarely observed V segments, including chromosome 9 orphons, were excluded from the earlier analysis of fewer than 650 of the donors. Immune exposure information for the cohort was limited to CMV serostatus. Most TCR sequences were observed very rarely across donors, whereas some public TCRs were present in many individuals. Correlated functional status among segregating V segments might reflect linkage disequilibrium, but an unknown experimental factor could not be ruled out. Sequencing depth was assumed to be roughly uniform across donors in the presence/absence analyses, though that assumption may not hold. Cytomegalovirus status was reported to be diagnosed by the classifier with high specificity and sensitivity in both the original and validation cohorts. A total of 150 to 200 TCR beta chains were listed by the study as associated with cytomegalovirus. The 87-base-pair reads could not distinguish some IMGT-functional V segments, including TRBV6-2 and TRBV6-3, so those segments were excluded. Because HLA typing was missing for some donors at each locus, association tests included only the typed subset. In vitro tests confirmed that a few of the cytomegalovirus-associated TCR beta chains recognize cytomegalovirus antigens. Strong co-occurrence of HLA alleles, especially DR and DQ, made assigning TCR associations to individual alleles difficult. A later analysis associated 16,951 TCR beta sequences with specific HLA alleles at a false discovery rate of 0.05. In this cohort, only TCR beta chains were sequenced, and detectable features were limited by the absence of alpha or paired-chain data. An association between a missense DCLRE1C variant and V-gene and J-gene trimming of TCR beta chains was found in a later genetic analysis and replicated in an independent cohort. In a later analysis, TCR association rates were found to vary across HLA loci, with the most associated TCRs seen for DRB1 alleles and the fewest for HLA-C alleles.

To note about this clone: Its antigen has not been determined. Base qualities are missing; no much larger clone stands one base away.

Library method: the immunoSEQ multiplex PCR assay. For the multiplex PCR, a mixture combining 60 forward primers for TCR Vbeta segments and 13 reverse primers for TCR Jbeta segments was used. Amplification of the CDR3 region of rearranged TCR beta genes was performed with a multiplex PCR assay on genomic DNA. The Illumina HiSeq System was used to sequence the amplified TCR beta libraries as 87-base-pair reads. Per the authors' processing: A later analysis tallied 75 million to 95 million unique TCR beta chains across the approximately 670 repertoires, and roughly 11 million of those chains were shared by two or more donors. Raw reads were error-corrected and collapsed into unique sequences with a nearest-neighbor algorithm that merged closely related sequences to remove PCR and sequencing errors. Alignment of CDR3 sequences to IMGT reference sequences was used to assign V, D and J gene segments. Each retained sequence needed at least a six-nucleotide match to both a V gene segment and a J gene segment. A rearrangement was called productive if the CDR3 had no stop codons and remained in frame with V and J, and every other rearrangement was called non-productive. CDR3 was defined by IMGT convention, running from the second conserved V-encoded cysteine to the conserved J-encoded phenylalanine. The earlier analysis of some 540 of the donors excluded any sequence lacking an unambiguous match to a single V gene segment. An earlier analysis of a few hundred of the donors called V segments functional above 56.7% productive rearrangements and segregating when the between-donor standard deviation exceeded 5%. To diagnose cytomegalovirus status from the catalog of TCR beta chain sequences, a statistical classification framework was built. A later analysis assigned V and J genes by comparing TCR nucleotide sequences with IMGT/GENE-DB human TR gene sequences. The TCRdist pipeline was used in a later analysis to assign CDR3 sequences and most-parsimonious VDJ recombination scenarios. A later analysis defined each TCR beta chain by its CDR3 amino acid sequence plus V-gene family, and excluded reads lacking a unique V-gene family. In a later analysis, approximately 640 highly shared, low-generation-probability nucleotide sequences were removed to address suspected cross-contamination and a sequencing artifact. For each public chain, a later analysis derived a clonal expansion index from normalized ranks of inferred template counts within each repertoire. Generation probabilities in a later analysis came from a VDJ recombination model fitted to out-of-frame rearrangements, and those results were checked against IGoR. In a later analysis, hypergeometric tests were used to score TCR-TCR, TCR-HLA and TCR-CMV co-occurrence, with a repertoire-size bias correction applied to TCR pairs. To estimate false discovery rates, a later analysis permuted the HLA or CMV assignments 20 times. In a later analysis, co-occurring TCRs were grouped with DBSCAN, and TCRdist sequence similarity was added when clustering was performed within HLA-allele-positive subsets. For co-occurrence clustering, repertoires with fewer than 30,000 or more than 120,000 public chains were excluded, along with several repertoires with anomalous nucleotide sharing. TCRdb retrieved this table from immuneACCESS and kept in-frame rearrangements only. Not all clones are present; in checked studies, unresolved V genes account for under half, and no reason is known for the remainder. V, J and clone size were drawn from that table, and D and trimming were deduced from the DNA. The sample profile shows about 180,000 clones; 65% to 85% of them were found once. The top ten clonotypes cover 1.2% to 1.5% of the sample.

From the cysteine up to the phenylalanine, the CDR3 has a length of 15 residues. The kept DNA is CDR3 alone, 45 bases in frame from the first base. Between the V and J ends, shortened by 4 bases and 0 bases respectively, the junction contains 13 bases. CDR1 and CDR2 are read off the germline V gene (reference sequence) as SGHNT and YYREEE. The cohort consisted of approximately 690 healthy bone marrow donors. Cohort members were all nominally healthy when sampled, although unrecorded immune exposures were likely present. The donor tested CMV seropositive and was one of the 289 seropositive cohort members. Each donor provided a peripheral blood sample, and peripheral blood mononuclear cells were used for TCR beta sequencing. The Qiagen DNeasy Blood Extraction Kit was used to extract genomic DNA from the blood cell samples.

This clonotype was obtained from a girl between 5 and 17 years old in good health and CMV-seropositive. The chain joins TRBV5-4 to TRBJ1-1; the D gene remains uncertain. The sequenced sample was PBMCs. The CDR3 reads CASSPGFLLNTEAFF. The DNA sequence is TGTGCCAGCAGCCCCGGGTTTCTCTTGAACACTGAAGCTTTCTTT. The full variable domain, completed from the reference TRBV5-4 and TRBJ1-1 proteins outside the CDR3, reads ETGVTQSPTHLIKTRGQQVTLRCSSQSGHNTVSWYQQALGQGPQFIFQYYREEENGRGNFPPRFSGLQFPNYSSELNVNALELDDSALYLCASSPGFLLNTEAFFGQGTRLTVV.